This T cell receptor (beta chain) originates from a study of beta chain features in type 1 diabetes (dated by TCRdb to 2016 to 2018). Study-wide context: Patients and healthy donors did not differ in mean age, gender distribution, total cell number or subset yield. A total of some 100,000,000 sorted cells were examined across all samples, and a strong correlation was observed between cell number per subset and RNA yield. The study compared TCRB repertoires of sorted circulating CD4+ T cell subsets between recently diagnosed type 1 diabetes patients and matched healthy donors. Naive and central memory subsets were obtained from all 28 donors, but regulatory and stem cell-like memory subsets were isolated from only 8 patients and roughly 8 healthy donors.

A single peripheral blood draw of around 120 mL on average was collected from each donor into heparinised tubes. A BD FACSAria II was used to sort naive, central memory, regulatory and stem cell-like memory CD4+ T cells with a panel that included CD45RO, CCR7, CD25, CD127, CD95 and CD27. Purity was above 95% for every sorted population. Right away, PBMCs were isolated by Lymphoprep density gradient centrifugation and were stained directly, with no culture step. So that batch effects would be minimized, each experiment stained and sorted samples in pairs, pairing one healthy donor with one patient. The entire amount of isolated RNA was reverse transcribed using the High Capacity cDNA Reverse Transcription Kit, so the sequenced TCRB transcripts were expressed ones. Naive, central memory and regulatory T cell samples underwent deep immunoSEQ sequencing, averaging around 4 million total reads per sample. After sorted cells were lysed in RLT buffer, RNA was extracted with DNase-treated RNeasy Micro or Mini kits, with the choice depending on cell number. To prevent cross-contamination, every cell subset was processed on its own, while patient and healthy donor samples were processed together. TCRB sequences were amplified from cDNA with the immunoSEQ multiplex PCR, producing 87-bp fragments spanning the CDR3 region. Amplicons were sequenced on the Illumina HiSeq platform. From the authors' description of their analysis: PCR bias was computationally corrected using synthetic template baselines, reads within Hamming distance 2 were collapsed, and singletons that could not be merged were discarded. Reads were aligned against IMGT so that V, D and J genes, CDR3 length and insertions or deletions at six rearrangement sites could be assigned. Within each subset, clonotype counts were normalized to sorted cell number, after which true diversity and Gini coefficients were computed with the tcR R package. The overlap coefficient, calculated on TCRB nucleotide sequences, was used to measure repertoire sharing. Out-of-frame TCRB sequences from naive cells were analyzed to stand in for the pre-selection repertoire. In its TCRdb copy, this immuneACCESS table keeps in-frame sequences only and misses some clones. Where compared with another copy, unresolved V genes explain less than half of these, and the others have no known cause. D and trimming come from the DNA, and the V and J calls and clone size come from that table. In all, the sample holds 250,000 to 350,000 clones, and approximately 14% of those were seen once. The leading ten clones occupy over 0.015% of the sample.

What the authors observed across the whole study: At VDJ recombination sites, type 1 diabetes patients had fewer insertions and more deleted nucleotides, which implies abnormalities in thymic rearrangement. Because cDNA was sequenced instead of genomic DNA, highly expressing activated cells could be over-represented, though the groups showed no difference in activation or CD3 levels. Type 1 diabetes patients showed a moderate but significant shortening of TCRB CDR3 length in all four CD4+ subsets. Only small numbers of individuals were included in the HLA sub-analyses, which left unresolved whether HLA type had any influence on TCRB rearrangement. Shorter templates might have been favored by PCR, but patient and control samples were amplified and corrected together, so both groups would have been affected equally by any skew. Naive, central memory and regulatory TCRB repertoires appeared to be more similar among patients than among healthy donors.

As to this clone: The antigen it binds to is not known. Qualities for individual bases were not recorded, and no much larger clone is one base off.

The germline V gene encodes CDR1 SGHRS and CDR2 YFSETQ. The CDR3, cysteine through phenylalanine, is 16 amino acids long. Only the CDR3 part of the read is kept: 48 bases, read in frame from the first base. Compared with germline, V lacks 4 bases and J lacks 4 bases; bases without a gene match: 6. This clonotype was obtained from a man younger than 40 with type 1 diabetes. The material sequenced was naive CD4+ T cells from blood. According to the study, the label for this sample's cell subset or site signals: true naive CD4+ T cells. Recombination linked TRBV5-1 to TRBJ2-5; the central 14 bases match TRBD2. In nucleotides, the sequence is TGCGCCAGCAGCGCGGGACTAGCGGGAGAGGGAGAGACCCAGTACTTC. It translates as CASSAGLAGEGETQYF.